This T cell receptor (beta chain) derives from a study of shared clonotypes between healthy human individuals (TCRdb year 2020). With regard to the full study: A couple of women and a few men aged 18 to 49 years were included in the cohort. For each donor, CD4 naive and CD4 memory were each given three plates, CD8 naive was given two plates, and CD8 memory was given one plate. Blood TCR repertoires of about five healthy adults were deeply sequenced to estimate repertoire size and the extent of clonotype sharing between individuals. Libraries were prepared and TCR repertoires were sequenced by different laboratories using diverse techniques, in order to increase sequencing depth and limit assay-specific biases. Per donor, leukapheresis produced somewhere between about 0.94 and 9.5 billion PBMCs. What the work shows at the level of the full study, not this receptor alone: Because the study included a small number of donors, the genetic and exposure-history diversity represented was limited. Across a few donors, about 5% of naive CD4, approximately 3.6% of naive CD8, around 2.1% of memory CD4, and roughly 0.4% of memory CD8 clonotypes were shared. Pairwise subsampling indicated that sequencing depth was expected to affect the degree of clonotype sharing among donors. Estimated clonotype richness was generally larger for naive than for memory subsets. Compared with non-shared clonotypes, clonotypes shared by all four sorted-subset donors had higher generation probabilities. Sampling was restricted to blood, and TCR repertoires in tissue are likely to differ from TCR repertoires in blood. Rarefaction of sorted-subset datasets indicated incomplete sequencing despite the large sequencing depth.

Between the V and J ends, shortened by 0 bases and 3 bases respectively, the junction contains 11 bases. The CDR3 starts with the cysteine, ends with the phenylalanine, and has 15 residues. This entry keeps only the CDR3 DNA: 45 bases, framed from base 1. The germline V gene supplies CDR1 MNHNS and CDR2 SASEGT. TCR CDR3 regions were amplified from genomic DNA by multiplex PCR using the deep immunoSEQ assay. Extracted genomic DNA from each cell subset was spread evenly across all wells of several immunoSEQ 96-well plates, with each plate serving as a replicate. For sorted subsets, each replicate PCR was loaded with 200 ng genomic DNA, equivalent to about 30,000 T cell genomes. The purified libraries were quantified using a Qubit 3.0 fluorometer, sized with a Bioanalyzer 2100, and then quantified again using the KAPA Library Quantification kit. Every immunoSEQ 96-well plate was sequenced on a separate single-read 150-cycle Illumina NextSeq 550 flow cell. On the authors' methods: The immunoSEQ output contained only junctional sequences without quality scores, so filtering could not match that applied to full-length reads. Sequences were annotated with PyIR, a Python wrapper for IgBLAST v1.9, using IMGT germline references to assign V/J genes and CDR3. Reads were removed for weak V/J assignments (E-value above 1e-6), missing CDR3, stop codons, out-of-frame junctions, or ambiguous translated residues. V3J clonotypes were defined as sequences sharing an identical inferred V gene, J gene, and CDR3 amino acid sequence. The percentage overlap between two repertoires was calculated by dividing the number of shared unique clonotypes by the size of the smaller repertoire. Repertoire richness was assessed with RTK rarefaction, the Chao1 estimator, and Recon v2.1 estimates of unobserved clonotypes. Generation probabilities were computed with OLGA for all TCRbeta clonotypes obtained by the gDNA method from a few donors. As stored in TCRdb, this immuneACCESS dataset retains in-frame rearrangements with V and J assigned. A fraction of the clones does not appear; measured against another copy, unresolved V genes explain less than half of the discrepancy, and the remainder lacks a known reason. D and trimming were read from the DNA, whereas the V and J calls and clone size are those reported in that table. This sample comprises 1.5 million to 2.5 million clones, about 95% of them detected only once. The top ten clones comprise approximately 1% of the sample.

CD8 naive samples consisted of CD45RO-negative cells that were positively selected for CCR7, yielding a CD45RA+CCR7+ population without TemRA cells. Healthy HIV-negative adults with no recently reported acute infections or vaccinations were included as donors. Every donor was a Caucasian adult residing in Nashville, Tennessee, USA. After blood collection by leukapheresis, PBMCs were isolated using Ficoll-Histopaque density gradient centrifugation and then cryopreserved in the vapor phase of liquid nitrogen. Analytical flow cytometry was used to check the purity and quantity of each magnetically sorted T cell population. From each sorted fraction, genomic DNA was isolated and quantified by UV absorbance on a Nanodrop 2000c. Comments on this clone: Its target antigen remains unknown. No much larger clone exists at a distance of one base, and base qualities are not known.

The origin of this receptor is a man younger than 30 in good health. This receptor chain uses TRBV6-1 and TRBJ1-2; no confident D gene assignment can be made. Material: naive CD8+ T cells sorted from blood. Taken with the paper, the label for cell subset or site translates to: CD45RA+CCR7+. The DNA sequence is TGTGCCAGCAGTGAAGCGGTGCTCTCGGACTATGGCTACACCTTC. Its translation reads: CASSEAVLSDYGYTF.